These 31 T cell receptor beta chains originate from one sample sequenced in a study of graft-versus-host responses after intestinal transplantation. Clones were read by immunoSEQ multiplex PCR, and TCRdb kept only the in-frame ones, dropping some. The sample lists about 96,000 clones, 92% seen once, with 0.17% in the top ten. These TCRs' antigens remain unknown. The sequences come from unstimulated CD4+ T cells sorted from spleen or lymph node cells, collected before intestinal transplant. These receptors originate from a human donor who received an intestinal transplant.

The rearrangement joins TRBV4-1 to TRBJ2-1, with 9 positions matching TRBD2. The CDR3 extends over 14 amino acids. After removal of 3 bases from V and 6 bases from J, the junction contained 3 bases not matched to a gene. Per germline, CDR1 MGHRA and CDR2 YSYEKL. The CDR3 bases are TGCGCCAGCAGCCACCTGGGACTAGCCAATGAGCAGTTCTTC. Amino acid sequence: CASSHLGLANEQFF.

The rearrangement uses TRBV30 and TRBJ2-2; TRBD2 matches 8 bases. Germline V CDR1 and CDR2: GTSNPN, SVGIG (reference sequence). J was trimmed by 2 bases and V by 4 bases; bases with no gene match: 6. The CDR3 consists of 15 residues. The CDR3 loop reads CAWKRLAGNTGELFF. CDR3 nucleotides: TGTGCCTGGAAACGGCTAGCGGGTAACACCGGGGAGCTGTTTTTT.

On this clone: The identical CDR3 is also encoded by other nucleotide sequences in the sample. The chain couples TRBV28 to TRBJ1-5; 8 bases line up with TRBD1. The V segment lost 6 bases and the J segment 4 bases; nucleotides outside the gene matches: 5. The CDR3 sequence is 14 residues long. Per the germline V gene, CDR1 is MDHEN and CDR2 is SYDVKM. The CDR3 is CASSPGQGNQPQHF. CDR3 nucleotide sequence: TGTGCCAGCAGCCCTGGACAGGGAAATCAGCCCCAGCATTTT.

The chain carries TRBV14 and TRBJ1-2, with D perhaps matching TRBD1 (5 bases). With 3 bases removed from V and 5 bases from J, the gap between germline ends came to 16 bases. The CDR3 is 15 residues long. From germline, CDR1 is SGHDN and CDR2 FVKESK. This CDR3 reads CASSQAGDRSYGYTF. CDR3 nucleotides: TGTGCCAGCAGCCAGGCTGGAGACAGAAGTTATGGCTACACCTTC.

The rearrangement uses TRBV6-5 and TRBJ2-7, with TRBD1 matching over 11 bases. The germline V gene has CDR1 MNHEY and CDR2 SVGAGI. The CDR3 spans 15 residues. V shed 2 bases and J 4 bases; nucleotides not matched to a gene: 4. CDR3 in DNA: TGTGCCAGCAGTTACGCCGGGACAGGGGGGTACGAGCAGTACTTC. It yields the protein CASSYAGTGGYEQYF.

The gene calls are TRBV5-1 and TRBJ2-1, with no clear D. CDR3 length: 13 amino acids. Trimming removed 0 bases at V and 8 bases at J, with 9 bases between. The germline CDR1 and CDR2 sequences are SGHRS and YFSETQ. CDR3 coding DNA: TGCGCCAGCAGCTTGGGTCAAGCATATGAGCAGTTCTTC. Translating it yields CASSLGQAYEQFF.

V usage is TRBV9 and J usage is TRBJ2-1, with 8 bases lining up with TRBD1. The germline V gene encodes CDR1 SGDLS and CDR2 YYNGEE. The CDR3 runs 16 residues. With V trimmed by 3 bases and J by 3 bases, 8 bases remained unmatched. CDR3 amino acids: CASSGGPDRVYNEQFF. For the CDR3, the DNA is TGTGCCAGCAGCGGGGGACCGGACAGGGTCTACAATGAGCAGTTCTTC. Drawing the rest from reference TRBV9 and TRBJ2-1, the complete variable domain is DSGVTQTPKHLITATGQRVTLRCSPRSGDLSVYWYQQSLDQGLQFLIQYYNGEERAKGNILERFSAQQFPDLHSELNLSSLELGDSALYFCASSGGPDRVYNEQFFGPGTRLTVL.

This chain uses TRBV30 with TRBJ1-5; TRBD1 is a possible D gene (6 bases). V lost 1 base and J lost 6, with 13 bases in between. Germline CDR1 is GTSNPN and CDR2 is SVGIG (reference sequence). CDR3 size: 14 residues. CDR3 in amino acids: CAWSAGGRSQPQHF. In DNA, the CDR3 is TGTGCCTGGAGTGCGGGGGGCAGGAGTCAGCCCCAGCATTTT.

The rearrangement joins TRBV18 to TRBJ1-6; tentatively, D is TRBD1 (6 bases). Germline values: CDR1 KGHSH, CDR2 LQKENI. The CDR3 contains 16 residues. V dropped 2 bases and J dropped 4 bases, with 12 bases sitting between them. The CDR3 is CASSPTTTGYNSPLHF. CDR3 DNA: TGTGCCAGCTCACCAACGACAACAGGGTATAATTCACCCCTCCACTTT.

The sample holds one count of this clone. This chain links TRBV6-5 with TRBJ1-2; D remains ambiguous. Trimming shortened V by 6 bases and J by 7 bases, and 12 bases separated the two germline ends. CDR1 and CDR2 from the germline V gene are MNHEY and SVGAGI. The CDR3 has 12 residues. CDR3 region: CASREPGSGYTF. CDR3 DNA: TGTGCCAGCAGGGAGCCGGGGAGTGGCTACACCTTC.

Regarding this clone: One end of the junction varies from germline; a read error may be responsible. The genes are TRBV6-5 and TRBJ1-1; D is perhaps TRBD1 (5 bases). Germline V gives CDR1 MNHEY, CDR2 SVGAGI. The CDR3 contains 15 residues. The CDR3 DNA reads as TGTGCCAGCAGTTATATATTTAAGGGGCTATCTGATGCTTTCTTT. This codes for CASSYIFKGLSDAFF.

The chain carries TRBV7-9 and TRBJ1-2, with 12 bases identical to TRBD1. With 5 bases clipped from V and 8 bases from J, the junction kept 6 bases outside the gene matches. CDR1 is SEHNR and CDR2 is FQNEAQ in the germline V gene (reference sequence). This CDR3 contains 14 residues. The CDR3 reads CASSPGTGGEGYTF. The CDR3, as DNA: TGTGCCAGCAGCCCCGGGACAGGGGGCGAGGGCTACACCTTC.

The chain joins TRBV10-1 to TRBJ2-7, with 16 bases lining up with TRBD2. The V gene's germline CDR1 is WNHNN and CDR2 SYGVQD (reference sequence). With V trimmed by 6 bases and J by 2 bases, 7 bases remained unmatched. This CDR3 is 17 amino acids long. The chain's CDR3 is CASSAGTSGRAAYEQYF. As DNA, the CDR3 is TGCGCCAGCAGCGCCGGGACTAGCGGGAGGGCCGCCTACGAGCAGTACTTC.

V is TRBV19 and J is TRBJ2-7; perhaps TRBD1 as D (5 bases). This CDR3 comprises 13 residues. Trimming pared 5 bases from V and 5 bases from J, leaving 13 bases between. Germline V gene sequence: CDR1 LNHDA, CDR2 SQIVND (reference sequence). Here the CDR3 DNA reads TGTGCCAGTAGTTCCAGGGTTCGGGACGAGCAGTACTTC. It codes for CASSSRVRDEQYF.

The V gene is TRBV6-1, the J gene TRBJ2-1, with 9 bases aligning to TRBD2. Trimming at V came to 2 bases and at J to 6 bases, leaving 8 bases not matched to a gene. The germline CDR1 and CDR2 sequences are MNHNS and SASEGT. This CDR3 spans 16 amino acids. The CDR3 sequence: CASSEHGGGAINEQFF. Written as DNA, the CDR3 is TGTGCCAGCAGTGAACATGGCGGGGGGGCCATCAATGAGCAGTTCTTC.

The CDR3 reads CSASQRDEQYF. The CDR3 nucleotides read TGCAGTGCTAGTCAGCGGGACGAGCAGTACTTC. The rearrangement joins TRBV20-1 to TRBJ2-7; perhaps TRBD2 as D (6 bases). The V end was cut by 3 bases, the J end by 5 bases, with 8 bases between. Germline V gives CDR1 DFQATT, CDR2 SNEGSKA (reference sequence). This CDR3 region has 11 residues.

V gene TRBV4-2 combines with J gene TRBJ1-1; perhaps TRBD1 as D (5 bases). This CDR3 contains 17 residues. The V gene's germline CDR1 is LGHNA and CDR2 YNFKEQ. V was pared by 5 bases and J by 1 base, with 20 bases between. The CDR3 region is CASSDRTGAHQNTEAFF. In DNA form, the CDR3 reads TGTGCCAGCAGCGACAGAACTGGCGCACACCAGAACACTGAAGCTTTCTTT.

V gene TRBV18 combines with J gene TRBJ1-1, with D possibly matching TRBD1 (5 bases). V was pared by 3 bases and J by 0 bases, with 11 bases between. This CDR3 has 15 residues. Germline V lookup: CDR1 KGHSH, CDR2 LQKENI. The CDR3 sequence is CASSPIAGVNTEAFF. The CDR3 DNA sequence: TGTGCCAGCTCACCGATCGCGGGGGTGAACACTGAAGCTTTCTTT.

This sequence joins TRBV6-5 and TRBJ1-3; no clear D. This CDR3 spans 14 amino acids. Deletions cut 6 bases from V and 0 bases from J, with 9 bases between. Germline V gene lookup returns CDR1 MNHEY and CDR2 SVGAGI. This chain's CDR3 is CASRRVFSGNTIYF. Written as DNA, the CDR3 is TGTGCCAGCAGGAGGGTGTTCTCTGGAAACACCATATATTTT.

The CDR3 DNA follows: TGTGCCAGCAGCGTACTGGGCGGGAGATCCCACAATGAGCAGTTCTTC. Protein product: CASSVLGGRSHNEQFF. The rearrangement uses TRBV9 and TRBJ2-1, with 7 bases aligning to TRBD2. Germline V gene data show CDR1 as SGDLS and CDR2 as YYNGEE. The V gene end was trimmed by 1 base and the J gene end by 5 bases; junction bases not matched to a gene: 9. This CDR3 comprises 16 residues.

The rearrangement links TRBV5-5 to TRBJ1-5; possibly TRBD1 for D (6 bases). CDR1 and CDR2 from the germline V gene are SGHKS and YYEKEE (reference sequence). This CDR3 spans 14 amino acids. The germline V and J ends were trimmed by 1 base and 5 bases, with 10 bases remaining between them. The chain's CDR3 is CASSLLAGDQPQHF. For the CDR3, the DNA is TGTGCCAGCAGCTTGTTGGCAGGGGATCAGCCCCAGCATTTT.

J is TRBJ2-7 and V is TRBV7-2; 8 positions match TRBD1. Germline V gives CDR1 SGHTA, CDR2 FQGNSA. Germline trimming cut 3 bases from V and 2 bases from J; bases unmatched to any gene: 3. The CDR3 totals 14 residues. The CDR3, as DNA: TGTGCCAGCAGCTTTGGGACAGGTCCCTACGAGCAGTACTTC. Translating gives CASSFGTGPYEQYF.

The rearrangement links TRBV4-1 to TRBJ2-7; the D is unclear. V was pared by 0 bases and J by 4 bases, with 7 bases between. The germline gives CDR1 MGHRA, CDR2 YSYEKL. This CDR3 has 13 residues. Here the CDR3 DNA reads TGCGCCAGCAGCCAAGATCTCACATACGAGCAGTACTTC. Its protein product is CASSQDLTYEQYF.

The chain combines TRBV6-5 with TRBJ1-3; 8 positions agree with TRBD1. V lost 6 bases and J lost 0; bases outside the gene matches: 4. CDR1 is MNHEY and CDR2 is SVGAGI in the germline V gene. The CDR3 consists of 15 residues. In nucleotides, the CDR3 is TGTGCCAGCAGACGACAGGGGAACTCTGGAAACACCATATATTTT. Encoded protein: CASRRQGNSGNTIYF.

The chain carries TRBV6-6 and TRBJ1-2; D is unclear. V was shortened by 6 bases and J by 4 bases, with 21 bases between the two germline ends. There are 16 residues in the CDR3. The germline V gene encodes CDR1 MNHNY and CDR2 SVGAGI (reference sequence). The CDR3, as DNA: TGTGCCAGCAGCTACAATTACGGCTCATCGGGCTATGGCTACACCTTC. This codes for CASSYNYGSSGYGYTF.

The chain links TRBV5-5 to TRBJ1-5; 9 bases agree with TRBD1. Germline loops: CDR1 SGHKS, CDR2 YYEKEE (reference sequence). Unmatched junction bases numbered 7, after V lost 5 bases and J lost 4 bases. This CDR3 is built from 15 residues. CDR3 in amino acids: CASSAGTGRNQPQHF. DNA for the CDR3: TGTGCCAGCAGTGCCGGGACAGGGCGGAATCAGCCCCAGCATTTT.

V is TRBV7-2 and J is TRBJ2-3; 8 nucleotides align to TRBD2. This CDR3 has 16 residues. The V segment lost 0 bases and the J segment 6 bases; nucleotides outside the gene matches: 8. Germline loops: CDR1 SGHTA, CDR2 FQGNSA. The DNA of the CDR3 is TGTGCCAGCAGCTTAGCCGCGGCGGGGGGTACCGATACGCAGTATTTT. Residues: CASSLAAAGGTDTQYF.

The V and J genes are TRBV5-1 and TRBJ2-2, with D perhaps matching TRBD2 (6 bases). The V end lost 2 bases, the J end lost 7 bases, and 12 bases lay between the germline ends. The CDR3 spans 14 residues. CDR1 is SGHRS and CDR2 is YFSETQ in the germline V gene. The CDR3 nucleotides read TGCGCCAGCAGCTTCTGGAGGGAAATCGGGGAGCTGTTTTTT. This gives the protein CASSFWREIGELFF.

The chain combines TRBV4-3 with TRBJ2-1; TRBD2 matches at 7 bases. The CDR3 spans 18 residues. CDR1 LGHNA and CDR2 YSLEER come from the germline V gene. Trimming cost V 0 bases and J 2 bases; bases outside gene matches: 10. The CDR3 sequence: CASSQEGRALQTYNEQFF. CDR3 coding DNA: TGCGCCAGCAGCCAAGAGGGGAGGGCCCTCCAGACCTACAATGAGCAGTTCTTC.

The chain is built from TRBV29-1 and TRBJ2-1, with D uncertain. The V and J ends lost 4 bases and 0 bases respectively, with 7 bases between them. The germline V gene has CDR1 SQVTM and CDR2 ANQGSEA. The CDR3 length is 13 residues. DNA of the CDR3: TGCAGCGTTGCCAAGAGCTCCTACAATGAGCAGTTCTTC. Residues: CSVAKSSYNEQFF.

The V gene is TRBV11-2, the J gene TRBJ1-6, with D tentatively TRBD1 (5 bases). This CDR3 is 16 amino acids long. Trimming removed 4 bases from V and 7 bases from J, with 17 bases in between. Per the germline V gene, CDR1 is SGHAT and CDR2 is FQNNGV. The CDR3 region has the DNA TGTGCCAGCAGCTCGCAGGGAAGTGCAGGGAATTCACCCCTCCACTTT. This encodes CASSSQGSAGNSPLHF.